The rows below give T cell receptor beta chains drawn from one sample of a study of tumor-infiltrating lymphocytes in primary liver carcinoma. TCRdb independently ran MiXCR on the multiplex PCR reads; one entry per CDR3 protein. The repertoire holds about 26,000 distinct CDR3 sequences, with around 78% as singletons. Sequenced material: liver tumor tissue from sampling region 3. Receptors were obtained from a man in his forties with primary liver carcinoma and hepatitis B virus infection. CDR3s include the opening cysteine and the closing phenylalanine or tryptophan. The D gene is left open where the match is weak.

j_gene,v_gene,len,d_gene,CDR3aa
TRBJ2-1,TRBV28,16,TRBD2,CTSSRLGLAGHNEQFF
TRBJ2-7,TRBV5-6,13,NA,CASNLATGFLQYF
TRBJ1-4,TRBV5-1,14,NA,CASSPGTRPEKLFF
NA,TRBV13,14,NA,CVSSLGQYNYEQFF
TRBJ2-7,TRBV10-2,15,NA,CASNHGQGAIYEQYF
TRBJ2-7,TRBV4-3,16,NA,CASSQDLGRTPYEQNF
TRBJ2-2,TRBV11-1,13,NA,CVSSLARFGELFF
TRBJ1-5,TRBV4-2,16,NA,CVSSQAPGISNQPQHF
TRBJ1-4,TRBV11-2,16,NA,CASSKTPGGINEELFF
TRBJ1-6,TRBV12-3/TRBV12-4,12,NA,CANSLENSPLRF
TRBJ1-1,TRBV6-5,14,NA,CASSYSGTNTEAFF
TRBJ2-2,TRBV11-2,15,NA,CASSFAGSNTAELLF
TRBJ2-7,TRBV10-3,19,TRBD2,CAITKRSGLAGGFSSEQYF
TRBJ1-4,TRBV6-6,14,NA,CASSVGTFNEKLFF
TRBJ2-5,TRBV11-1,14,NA,CASSRQVAVEAQYF
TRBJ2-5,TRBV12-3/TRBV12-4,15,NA,CASSTYPGDEETQYF
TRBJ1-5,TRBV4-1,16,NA,CASSQEGGQVYQPQHF
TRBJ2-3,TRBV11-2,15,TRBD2,CARSTGTSGTDKQYF
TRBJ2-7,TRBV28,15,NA,CTSNLGGQGAYEQYF
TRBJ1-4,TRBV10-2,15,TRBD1,CASSQSGQGSEKLFF
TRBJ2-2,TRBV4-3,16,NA,CASSQNPEGNPGELFF
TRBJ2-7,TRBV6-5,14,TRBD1,CASLSGTGYNERYF
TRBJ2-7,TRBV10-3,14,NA,CAISPGSGAYEQYF
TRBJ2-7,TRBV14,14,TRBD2,CASSQAGGGYEQYF
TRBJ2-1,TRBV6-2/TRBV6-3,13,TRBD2,CASMTSGRAVQFF
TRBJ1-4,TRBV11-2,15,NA,CASSLNGFANEKLFF
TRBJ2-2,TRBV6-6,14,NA,CVSRPDSSSGELFF
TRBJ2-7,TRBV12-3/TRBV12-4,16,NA,CASNLIGSGSSYEQYF
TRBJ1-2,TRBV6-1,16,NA,CVSSEVVCRPDYGYTF
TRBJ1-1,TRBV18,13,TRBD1,CVSSPPRQGIAFF
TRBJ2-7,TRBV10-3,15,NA,CAISGAGGGGYEQYF
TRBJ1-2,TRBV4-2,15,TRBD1,CASSQEAGGGSDYTF
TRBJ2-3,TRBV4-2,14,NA,CASREKGVTDTQYF
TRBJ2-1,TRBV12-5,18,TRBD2,CASGLVRGSSGGHNEQFF
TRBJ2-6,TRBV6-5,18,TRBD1,CASSLWTGMKAGANVLTF
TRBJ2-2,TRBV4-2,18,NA,CASSQQRFSQANTGQLVF
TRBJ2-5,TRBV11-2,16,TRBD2,CVSSQTPGGGKKTQYF
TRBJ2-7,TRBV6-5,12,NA,CAAGHFSYKQYF
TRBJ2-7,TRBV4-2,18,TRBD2,CASSGKPGLAGGPQEQYF
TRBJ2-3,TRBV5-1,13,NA,CASRGAGPGTQYF
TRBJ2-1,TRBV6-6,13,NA,CVSSYFRDNDQFF
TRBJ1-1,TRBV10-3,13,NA,CAISDTVDTEASF
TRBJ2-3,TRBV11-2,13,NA,CASSPLADDTQYF
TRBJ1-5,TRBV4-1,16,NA,CARSQEVADGVLSQHF
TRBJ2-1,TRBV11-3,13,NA,CDSSLMWDNEQFF
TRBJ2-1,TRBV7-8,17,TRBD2,CAGSMLGGSGRTNEQFF
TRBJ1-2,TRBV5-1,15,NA,CASSFDGAVNHGYTF
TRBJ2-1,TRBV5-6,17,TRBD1,CTSSLGNRGSSFNEQFF
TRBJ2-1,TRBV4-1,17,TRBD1,CANSQGTGRSPYNEQFF
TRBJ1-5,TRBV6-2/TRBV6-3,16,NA,CASNQAGTVSNQPQRF
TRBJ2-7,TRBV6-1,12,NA,CASSQQGYEQYF
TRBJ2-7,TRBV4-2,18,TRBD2,CASSGKPGLEGGPHVQYF
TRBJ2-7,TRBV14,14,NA,CASSVATFTYDQHF
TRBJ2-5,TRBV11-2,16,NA,CVSSQTPGGEEETQYF
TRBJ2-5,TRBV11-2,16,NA,CASSQIPGEGKEAQYF
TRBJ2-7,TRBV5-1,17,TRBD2,CASTLGLTSRRNYEQYF
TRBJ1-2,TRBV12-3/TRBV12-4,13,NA,CARSRTGDYGYTF
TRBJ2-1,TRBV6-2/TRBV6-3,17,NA,CASNLVASGTLKNEQLF
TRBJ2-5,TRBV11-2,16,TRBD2,CANSQTPGGGKETHYF
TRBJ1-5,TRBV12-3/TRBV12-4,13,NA,CASIEEAGQPQHF